The TCR beta chain described here comes from a study (dated by TCRdb to between 2015 and 2016). Looking at the study overall: The study examined whether tumor-infiltrating Tregs in breast cancer are drawn from blood Tregs or arise in situ by conversion from other CD4+ T cell subsets.

Clipping removes 4 bases from V and 3 bases from J, with 9 as the unmatched junction base count. The germline V gene yields SGHRS for CDR1 and YFSETQ for CDR2. Taken from cysteine to phenylalanine, the CDR3 has 16 residues. Only the CDR3 DNA is retained, 48 bases long and in frame from the first base. As for this clonotype: It lacks a known antigen. Base qualities are not recorded, but no much larger clone differs from it by a single base.

Results and caveats for the whole study, not just this receptor: Validation in the larger cohort was restricted to a single TCR beta V-J rearrangement rather than whole repertoires. The greatest overlap of tumor-infiltrating Treg TCR alpha and beta sequences was with tumor naive CD4+ T cells, followed next by blood naive CD4+ T cells. Tumor memory CD4+ T cell TCR gene usage clustered with blood and lymph node memory CD4+ cells and lymph node naive CD4+ cells.

CD4+CD25+CD127-/low cells were isolated as Tregs. Tregs, naive and memory CD4+ T cells from tumor, blood and ipsilateral draining lymph nodes of about five breast cancer patients underwent full-length TCR alpha and beta sequencing. Tumor tissue, along with lymph nodes from ipsilateral axillary dissection, was perfused with PBS, minced, and then digested using collagenase I and hyaluronidase. Ficoll density gradient centrifugation was used to isolate mononuclear cells from lymph nodes or from approximately 46 ml of peripheral blood. A purity exceeding 90% was confirmed by FACS for the sorted cell populations. Full-length TCR variable regions were amplified by 5' RACE PCR using constant-region reverse primers, and then by semi-nested PCR using Nested Universal Primer A. Using the ReliaPrep RNA Cell Miniprep System, total RNA was extracted, and the SMARTer RACE 5'/3' Kit was then used to reverse transcribe the RNA into 5'RACE-ready cDNA. An Illumina MiSeq was used to sequence the full-length TCR alpha and beta libraries, which had been barcoded with multiplex adaptors. From the authors' description of their analysis: Sequencing data were pooled across the five patients for each of nine subset-tissue groups and compared by unsupervised clustering of TCR gene usage. The Morisita-Horn index was used to calculate repertoire similarity, with shared sequences weighted by how much each contributed to each repertoire. TCRdb took the public reads, trimmed them with fastp at Q25, ran MiXCR for clone calling and kept in-frame beta chains. Duplicate CDR3 protein sequences are folded into a single record with the most common DNA and genes. TCRdb, rather than the study authors, made the V and J calls. The sample profile shows some 10,000 distinct CDR3 sequences; more than 15% of them were found once. 3.5% to 4% of the sample is taken by the ten largest.

The source of this sequence is a female donor with breast cancer. The receptor chain draws on TRBV5-1 and TRBJ2-1, with 8 junctional bases fitting TRBD2. The sample comprised Tregs sorted from a lymph node. The CDR3 reads as follows: CASSRSGGVLYNEQFF. In nucleotide form, the sequence is TGCGCCAGCAGCCGCTCCGGGGGGGTTCTCTACAATGAGCAGTTCTTC.